This T cell receptor (beta chain) is from a study of blood T cell repertoires in COVID-19. For the study at large: Samples of COVID-19 (acute and convalescent) were obtained from the United States, Italy and Spain.

Germline loops: CDR1 KGHSH, CDR2 LQKENI. V lost 3 bases and J 0 bases, leaving 24 bases between the germline ends. The CDR3 consists of 20 residues. The authors' processing: By means of reference gene primer amplification, nucleated cell counts were estimated. Profiled with immunoSEQ multiplex PCR; TCRdb holds only in-frame clones, not every one. V, J and clone size were drawn from that table, and D and trimming were deduced from the DNA. This table has 130,000 or so clones, roughly 71% appearing once. This clone was seen more than once but under ten times. The TCR sequence derives from a man older than 75 with acute or convalescent COVID-19. J is TRBJ1-5 and V is TRBV18; possible D gene TRBD1, 5 bases. The specimen sequenced was peripheral blood. This CDR3 reads CASSPLVGGTYFYSNQPQHF. As DNA, the CDR3 is TGTGCCAGCTCACCGCTGGTCGGGGGGACCTATTTTTATAGCAATCAGCCCCAGCATTTT. The variable domain in full, completed from reference TRBV18 and TRBJ1-5, reads NAGVMQNPRHLVRRRGQEARLRCSPMKGHSHVYWYRQLPEEGLKFMVYLQKENIIDESGMPKERFSAEFPKEGPSILRIQQVVRGDSAAYFCASSPLVGGTYFYSNQPQHFGDGTRLSIL.